The next 20 T cell receptor beta chains were all read from a single sample in a study of T cells in Graves' hyperthyroidism and ophthalmopathy. It was RNA transcripts that yielded the amplified TCR beta CDR3 regions. The TCR CDR3 first-round RT-PCR relied on the HTBI primer set. MiXCR was run by TCRdb on the multiplex PCR reads, yielding one entry per CDR3 protein. The sample lists about 480,000 distinct CDR3 sequences; around a quarter were seen once. Sequencing input: blood. These receptors all stem from a woman aged 25 to 39 with Graves' ophthalmopathy.

This clonotype was picked up many times. This chain links TRBV7-2 with TRBJ2-7, with unresolved D. Between the trimmed V and J ends, which lost 3 bases and 5 bases, there was a span of 11 bases. This CDR3 comprises 13 residues. Germline V CDR1 and CDR2: SGHTA, FQGNSA. CDR3 bases: TGTGCCAGCAGCTTCGGAGCGTTTGACGAGCAGTACTTC. It yields the protein CASSFGAFDEQYF.

Note on this clonotype: One end of the junction does not line up with germline, which may come from a read error. This chain links TRBV6-1 with TRBJ2-2; D is possibly TRBD2 (5 bases). This CDR3 spans 16 amino acids. CDR1 is MNHNS, CDR2 SASEGT, per germline. CDR3 sequence reads: CASSPLGTANTGKLFF. CDR3 nucleotide sequence: TGTGCCAGCAGTCCCCTGGGTACAGCGAACACCGGGAAGCTGTTTTTT.

This clonotype has only a few counts. Since a much larger clone is just one base distant, this may be a read error. This chain's CDR3 is CASSFSPSNGVSYEQYF. CDR3 nucleotide sequence: TGCGCCAGCAGCTTTTCCCCATCTAATGGGGTCTCCTACGAGCAGTACTTC. The V and J genes are TRBV5-1 and TRBJ2-7; D gene ambiguous. V lost 2 bases to trimming and J lost 0 bases, with 18 bases between them. The germline CDR1 and CDR2 sequences are SGHRS and YFSETQ. This CDR3 is built from 17 residues.

This rearrangement joins TRBV4-1 to TRBJ2-7, with D maybe TRBD1 (5 bases). V was cut by 1 base and J by 0 bases, with 10 bases left in between. This CDR3 region has 15 residues. Germline CDR1 reads MGHRA; CDR2 reads YSYEKL. The DNA for the CDR3 is TGCGCCAGCAGCCAAGGGACAAGGGCCTCCTACGAGCAGTACTTC. Its translation is CASSQGTRASYEQYF.

This clonotype was recorded many times. J is TRBJ1-1 and V is TRBV10-3; tentative D call: TRBD1 (6 bases). V lost 6 bases, J lost 6 bases, and 17 bases lay in between. CDR3 length: 14 residues. Germline V gives CDR1 ENHRY, CDR2 SYGVKD. The CDR3 DNA reads as TGTGCCATCAGCGGCGGGCAGGGGAAGGCTGAAGCTTTCTTT. Its translation is CAISGGQGKAEAFF.

This clonotype occurred a few times. The chain uses TRBV3-1 and TRBJ2-2; D possibly corresponds to TRBD2 (5 bases). Germline values: CDR1 LGHDT, CDR2 YNNKEL (reference sequence). V lost 5 bases, J lost 7 bases, and 11 bases lay in between. The CDR3 extends over 13 amino acids. This CDR3 reads CASSGDYFGELFF. The CDR3 DNA follows: TGTGCCAGCAGCGGAGACTACTTCGGGGAGCTGTTTTTT.

This sequence joins TRBV6-5 and TRBJ2-2, with 9 bases matching TRBD2. J gave up 5 bases and V 2 bases, and 9 bases lay outside the gene matches. The CDR3 covers 17 residues. Germline values: CDR1 MNHEY, CDR2 SVGAGI. CDR3 bases: TGTGCCAGCAGTTACGGGGGCGGGCTAGCGGGGACCGGGGAGCTGTTTTTT. Translated, it gives CASSYGGGLAGTGELFF.

This clonotype was counted at least ten times. The chain recombines TRBV27 with TRBJ2-7; 11 bases match TRBD1. The CDR3 covers 15 residues. Germline loops: CDR1 MNHEY, CDR2 SMNVEV (reference sequence). The trim removed 5 bases at V and 6 bases at J, leaving 9 bases unmatched. Here the CDR3 reads CASSGPGQGGIEQYF. CDR3 in DNA: TGTGCCAGCAGTGGCCCGGGACAGGGGGGTATCGAGCAGTACTTC.

This clonotype occurred many times. At one end the junction does not follow the germline gene, possibly because of a read error. As DNA, the CDR3 is TGCGGTGCTAGTGATCGGGGCGGAGAGACCCAGTACTTC. It is translated as CGASDRGGETQYF. The chain links TRBV20-1 to TRBJ2-5; perhaps D is TRBD1 or TRBD2 (5 bases each). CDR3 length equals 13 residues. CDR1 DFQATT and CDR2 SNEGSKA come from the germline V gene (reference sequence).

This clonotype has ten or more counts. The chain uses TRBV24-1 and TRBJ1-1; a weak D match, TRBD1 (5 bases). The CDR3 is made up of 15 amino acids. Trimming removed 2 bases from V and 1 base from J, with 10 bases in between. Looked up from germline, CDR1 is KGHDR and CDR2 is SFDVKD. The CDR3: CATSDSLQGNTEAFF. CDR3 bases: TGTGCCACCAGTGATTCCCTTCAGGGGAACACTGAAGCTTTCTTT.

There are a few counts of this clonotype. V and J are TRBV6-1 and TRBJ2-6; D call uncertain. Trimming cost V 2 bases and J 1 base, with 9 bases left between them. This CDR3 region has 16 residues. Germline CDR1 reads MNHNS; CDR2 reads SASEGT. This CDR3 reads CASSERAGSGANVLTF. CDR3 nucleotide sequence: TGTGCCAGCAGTGAACGTGCAGGTTCTGGGGCCAACGTCCTGACTTTC.

On this clonotype itself: A read error may be the cause here, since a much bigger clone is one base away. Since no conserved phenylalanine or tryptophan closes the CDR3, a read error is the likely cause. The V call is TRBV12-3 or TRBV12-4, the J call TRBJ2-2; D gene unclear. The length of the CDR3 is 12 residues. V lost 3 bases and J 7 bases, leaving 6 bases between the germline ends. The CDR3 reads CASSFPLGELFL. The CDR3 region has the DNA TGTGCCAGCAGTTTCCCTCTCGGGGAGCTGTTTTTG.

This chain links TRBV9 with TRBJ1-1; D not certain. The CDR3 length is 15 residues. Germline CDR1 SGDLS, CDR2 YYNGEE. Trimming left V 3 bases short and J 1 base short, with 13 bases between. CDR3 in amino acids: CASSEEVRANTEAFF. Here the CDR3 DNA reads TGTGCCAGCAGCGAAGAGGTGAGGGCGAACACTGAAGCTTTCTTT.

This clonotype showed up many times. The chain carries TRBV19 and TRBJ2-5; 10 bases map to TRBD1. Germline-derived CDR1 and CDR2 are LNHDA and SQIVND (reference sequence). The CDR3 length is 17 residues. V gave up 2 bases and J gave up 9 bases; unmatched junction bases: 15. DNA for the CDR3: TGTGCCAGTAGTATACACTCCCGGGACAGGGGCTGCCTCGCCCAGTACTTC. This encodes CASSIHSRDRGCLAQYF.

The chain has TRBV12-3 or TRBV12-4 and TRBJ2-7; weak D call: TRBD1 (5 bases). The CDR3 covers 13 residues. Deletions cut 3 bases from V and 5 bases from J, with 11 bases between. CDR3 sequence (DNA): TGTGCCAGCAGTTTCCTAGGGGTCGACGAGCAGTACTTC. This codes for CASSFLGVDEQYF.

This clonotype was seen a handful of times. The chain couples TRBV7-2 to TRBJ1-6; D gene uncertain. V lost 3 bases, J lost 4 bases, and 4 bases lay in between. CDR1 SGHTA and CDR2 FQGNSA come from the germline V gene. This CDR3 has 13 residues. The CDR3 loop is CASSLGYNSPLHF. The CDR3 DNA reads as TGTGCCAGCAGCTTGGGGTATAATTCACCCCTCCACTTT.

V gene TRBV11-2 combines with J gene TRBJ2-7; no definite D call. Trimming pared 0 bases from V and 5 bases from J, leaving 14 bases between. Germline CDR1 is SGHAT and CDR2 is FQNNGV. This CDR3 contains 15 residues. The CDR3 sequence: CASSLEGMNYDEQYF. The CDR3 DNA reads as TGTGCCAGCAGCTTAGAGGGTATGAACTATGACGAGCAGTACTTC.

This clonotype has ten or more counts. The J gene is TRBJ2-7, the V gene TRBV7-2; 8 bases map to TRBD2. V lost 5 bases, J lost 2 bases, and 5 bases stayed unmatched. Germline assignment: CDR1 SGHTA and CDR2 FQGNSA. The CDR3 spans 14 residues. The CDR3 reads CASSAGGGPYEQYF. The CDR3 nucleotides are TGTGCCAGCAGCGCGGGCGGGGGGCCCTACGAGCAGTACTTC.

Many counts were recorded for this clonotype. This rearrangement joins TRBV6-1 to TRBJ2-5, with TRBD1 as a possible D gene (6 bases). V was trimmed by 5 bases and J by 4 bases, leaving 14 bases between them. CDR1 is MNHNS and CDR2 is SASEGT in the germline V gene. The CDR3 runs to 14 residues. CDR3 amino acids: CASSTHSGAETQYF. CDR3 bases: TGTGCCAGCAGTACCCACTCAGGGGCAGAGACCCAGTACTTC.

This clonotype was picked up many times. This chain connects TRBV11-1 to TRBJ1-1; no firm D call. This CDR3 spans 14 amino acids. V gave up 1 base and J gave up 7 bases, with 13 bases separating them. Looked up from germline, CDR1 is SGHAT and CDR2 is FQDESV (reference sequence). The CDR3 is CASSLDAVSSEAFF. The CDR3 nucleotides read TGTGCCAGCAGCTTAGACGCAGTTTCCAGTGAAGCTTTCTTT.